This is a list of T cell receptor beta chains from one sample in a study of vaccination and CD4 T cells after COVID-19. Antigens of these TCRs are unknown. TCRdb ran MiXCR on the PCR reads and lists one entry per CDR3 protein. The profile shows more than 6,000 distinct CDR3 sequences, 40% to 50% of them singletons. Source material: CD4+ T cells from blood, cultured in vitro. Every receptor here comes from a human donor in good health. The CDR3 runs from the conserved cysteine through the conserved F or W. Each record gives: D gene, V gene, clone size, J gene, CDR3 protein, CDR3 DNA. A D gene is named only where the DNA matches it firmly. The size entry is marked missing in some rows and otherwise reads once, few, many or a size class.

>TRBD1|TRBV7-2|few|TRBJ1-1
CASSFGTGGYTEAFF
TGTGCCAGCAGCTTCGGGACAGGGGGGTATACTGAAGCTTTCTTT
>TRBD1|TRBV15|.|TRBJ1-6
CATSQRTGAPPLHF
TGTGCCACCAGCCAACGGACAGGTGCCCCACCCCTCCACTTT
>.|TRBV19|.|TRBJ2-7
CASSASSGASYEQYF
TGTGCCAGTAGTGCGTCATCGGGAGCCTCCTACGAGCAGTACTTC
>.|TRBV10-3|.|TRBJ1-2
CAIRYRLGYGYTF
TGTGCCATCAGGTACCGACTGGGGTATGGCTACACCTTC
>TRBD1|TRBV5-4|.|TRBJ2-7
CASSSGLYRGPMSEQYF
TGTGCCAGCAGCTCCGGATTGTACAGGGGCCCCATGTCAGAGCAGTACTTC
>.|TRBV4-1|once|TRBJ1-6
CASSQERPHSPLHF
TGCGCCAGCAGCCAAGAAAGGCCTCATTCACCCCTCCACTTT
>.|TRBV4-1|once|TRBJ1-2
CASSPTQRNYGYTF
TGCGCCAGCAGCCCGACGCAGCGTAACTATGGCTACACCTTC
>.|TRBV7-2|.|TRBJ2-5
CASSFGSGQETQYF
TGTGCCAGCAGCTTTGGGTCCGGCCAAGAGACCCAGTACTTC
>TRBD1|TRBV7-9|.|TRBJ1-2
CASSLSGQGRYGYTF
TGTGCCAGCAGCTTATCAGGACAGGGACGATATGGCTACACCTTC
>TRBD2|TRBV6-2/TRBV6-3|few|TRBJ2-2
CATGLPFLNTGELFF
TGTGCCACGGGACTACCATTTTTGAACACCGGGGAGCTGTTTTTT
>.|TRBV10-3|.|TRBJ2-2
CAIKGSGGELFF
TGTGCCATCAAAGGTTCAGGCGGGGAGCTGTTTTTT
>.|TRBV5-6|.|TRBJ1-1
CASSLNVLNTEAFF
TGTGCCAGCAGCTTGAATGTCTTGAACACTGAAGCTTTCTTT
>.|TRBV11-2|once|TRBJ1-2
CASSLDGSKDGYTF
TGTGCCAGCAGCTTAGACGGGAGTAAGGACGGCTACACCTTC
>.|TRBV20-1|few|TRBJ1-2
CSARPLNPRGKNYGYTF
TGCAGTGCTAGACCCTTAAACCCGCGAGGGAAGAACTATGGCTACACCTTC
>TRBD2|TRBV7-2|once|TRBJ2-1
CASSPLAGAGEQFF
TGTGCCAGCAGCCCGCTAGCGGGAGCAGGTGAGCAGTTCTTC
>TRBD2|TRBV12-3/TRBV12-4|.|TRBJ2-7
CASRETSGMLLIYEQYF
TGTGCCAGCAGGGAGACTAGCGGGATGCTTCTAATCTACGAGCAGTACTTC
>.|TRBV2|.|TRBJ1-3
CASSGNIGNTIYF
TGTGCCAGCAGTGGAAACATAGGAAACACCATATATTTT
>TRBD1|TRBV7-8|.|TRBJ2-6
CASTRDRGYKPDSGANVLTF
TGTGCCAGCACCCGGGACAGGGGCTATAAGCCGGACTCTGGGGCCAACGTCCTGACTTTC
>.|TRBV20-1|.|TRBJ1-5
CSARAGSGNQPQHF
TGCAGTGCTAGAGCGGGATCTGGCAATCAGCCCCAGCATTTT
>TRBD1|TRBV10-3|few|TRBJ1-1
CAISDIWTGTTEAFF
TGTGCCATCAGTGATATATGGACAGGGACTACTGAAGCTTTCTTT
>.|TRBV15|.|TRBJ1-5
CATSGRSGVVHQPQHF
TGTGCCACCAGCGGTCGCTCAGGAGTGGTCCATCAGCCCCAGCATTTT
>.|TRBV5-1|.|TRBJ1-1
CASSLGGSGWANTEAFF
TGCGCCAGCAGCTTGGGGGGATCGGGGTGGGCGAACACTGAAGCTTTCTTT
>TRBD1|TRBV25-1|.|TRBJ1-2
CASRRDSDYGYTF
TGTGCCAGCAGACGGGACAGCGACTATGGCTACACCTTC
>TRBD1|TRBV19|.|TRBJ2-1
CASSIGDRGGHSSKNQFF
TGTGCCAGTAGTATAGGGGACAGGGGTGGCCATAGTAGCAAAAATCAGTTCTTC
>.|TRBV28|.|TRBJ2-7
CASISQREQYF
TGTGCCAGCATCAGTCAGCGGGAGCAGTACTTC
>.|TRBV27|.|TRBJ2-3
CAIKQDSTDTQYF
TGTGCCATCAAACAGGATAGCACAGATACGCAGTATTTT
>.|TRBV7-2|.|TRBJ1-1
CASSLKIGNEAFF
TGTGCCAGCAGCTTAAAAATCGGAAACGAAGCTTTCTTT
>.|TRBV20-1|.|TRBJ2-5
CSPKQSKTQYF
TGCAGTCCTAAGCAGTCAAAGACCCAGTACTTC
>TRBD2|TRBV7-2|.|TRBJ2-3
CASSSYSGGAGGTQYF
TGTGCCAGCAGCTCCTACAGCGGGGGCGCCGGGGGTACGCAGTATTTT
>.|TRBV7-8|.|TRBJ1-5
CASSLSFADSNQPQHF
TGTGCCAGCAGCTTAAGCTTCGCTGATAGCAATCAGCCCCAGCATTTT
>.|TRBV7-9|few|TRBJ2-7
CASSTIRKEQYF
TGTGCCAGCAGCACTATTCGGAAAGAGCAGTACTTC
>.|TRBV5-5|once|TRBJ1-1
CASSPQVEVMSTEAFF
TGTGCCAGCAGCCCACAAGTAGAGGTAATGAGCACTGAAGCTTTCTTT
>.|TRBV5-1|.|TRBJ1-2
CASSFLPPAGNDRGGYTF
TGCGCCAGCAGCTTCCTACCGCCGGCGGGTAACGATCGGGGTGGCTACACCTTC
>.|TRBV6-1|.|TRBJ1-1
CASRRFKGGEAFF
TGTGCCAGCAGGAGATTCAAGGGAGGGGAAGCTTTCTTT
>TRBD1|TRBV12-3/TRBV12-4|.|TRBJ1-1
CATNRQGKVTEAFF
TGTGCCACCAACCGACAGGGGAAGGTGACTGAAGCTTTCTTT
>.|TRBV18|.|TRBJ2-2
CASSPLDSNTGELFF
TGTGCCAGCTCACCGCTCGACAGTAACACCGGGGAGCTGTTTTTT
>TRBD1|TRBV5-4|few|TRBJ1-2
CASNLRGAYGYTF
TGTGCCAGCAACCTCAGGGGGGCCTATGGCTACACCTTC
>.|TRBV30|.|TRBJ2-3
CAWSIGSTDTQYF
TGTGCCTGGAGTATTGGAAGCACAGATACGCAGTATTTT
>.|TRBV15|few|TRBJ2-1
CATSRGRGEQFF
TGTGCCACCAGCAGAGGTCGAGGGGAGCAGTTCTTC
>.|TRBV15|hyperexpanded|TRBJ2-2
CATSRVGELFF
TGTGCCACCAGCAGAGTTGGGGAGCTGTTTTTT
>TRBD2|TRBV15|few|TRBJ2-3
CATSALLAGVGTDTQYF
TGTGCCACCAGCGCTCTACTAGCGGGAGTAGGCACAGATACGCAGTATTTT
>.|TRBV20-1|few|TRBJ2-1
CSARGLREEQFF
TGCAGTGCTAGAGGTCTTCGGGAGGAGCAGTTCTTC
>.|TRBV5-4|.|TRBJ1-2
CASSLFGGMSGYTF
TGTGCCAGCAGCTTGTTTGGGGGGATGAGTGGCTACACCTTC
>.|TRBV7-2|.|TRBJ1-4
CASSLGGMSEKLFF
TGTGCCAGCAGCTTAGGTGGGATGAGTGAAAAACTGTTTTTT
>.|TRBV6-5|.|TRBJ2-7
CASSYSIGAEQYF
TGTGCCAGCAGTTACTCGATAGGTGCAGAGCAGTACTTC
>TRBD1|TRBV6-2/TRBV6-3|.|TRBJ1-2
CASSFRDRGNYGYTF
TGTGCCAGCAGTTTCCGGGACAGGGGAAACTATGGCTACACCTTC
>.|TRBV6-5|.|TRBJ2-7
CASSYSIQGSGAYEQYF
TGTGCCAGCAGTTACTCGATTCAGGGTAGTGGGGCCTACGAGCAGTACTTC
>.|TRBV20-1|few|TRBJ2-3
CSANSDTQYF
TGCAGTGCTAATTCGGATACGCAGTATTTT
>.|TRBV7-9|few|TRBJ2-2
CASSFLVRPDGELFF
TGTGCCAGCAGCTTCCTAGTTAGGCCGGACGGGGAGCTGTTTTTT
>.|TRBV20-1|few|TRBJ1-6
CSARAVWTSPLHF
TGCAGTGCTAGGGCCGTTTGGACGTCACCCCTCCACTTT
>TRBD2|TRBV7-2|.|TRBJ2-7
CASSFLNWEGTYEQYF
TGTGCCAGCAGCTTTCTTAACTGGGAGGGAACCTACGAGCAGTACTTC
>TRBD2|TRBV7-2|.|TRBJ2-3
CASSLDRAGGADTQYF
TGTGCCAGCAGCTTAGATCGAGCGGGAGGGGCAGATACGCAGTATTTT
>TRBD1|TRBV7-2|few|TRBJ2-2
CASSLGDSNTGELFF
TGTGCCAGCAGCTTAGGGGACAGCAACACCGGGGAGCTGTTTTTT
>.|TRBV2|.|TRBJ1-4
CASSRRLGANEKLFF
TGTGCCAGCAGTCGCCGGTTAGGGGCTAATGAAAAACTGTTTTTT
>TRBD1|TRBV28|few|TRBJ1-1
CASSSVDRPYTEAFF
TGTGCCAGCAGTTCCGTGGACAGGCCATACACTGAAGCTTTCTTT